Listed here are 31 T cell receptor beta chains from one sample, sequenced in a study of blood T cells in healthy people across ages. It was with a sample-barcoded 5' primer and a J-beta primer mix that a second PCR of roughly 6 to 12 cycles was run. TCRdb ran MiXCR on the 5' RACE reads and lists one entry per CDR3 protein. This sample has around 1.5 million distinct CDR3 sequences, with around 55% found just once. The sample taken for sequencing was blood. Source of these receptors: a young man in good health.

This sequence joins TRBV27 and TRBJ2-3; 9 bases fit TRBD1. Trimming removed 5 bases from V and 6 bases from J; junction bases left unmatched: 15. This CDR3 region has 17 residues. Per the germline V gene, CDR1 is MNHEY and CDR2 is SMNVEV (reference sequence). CDR3 DNA sequence: TGTGCCAGCAGTACGGTAAACAGGGGGCGGTTTTCTGATACGCAGTATTTT. This encodes CASSTVNRGRFSDTQYF.

This sequence joins TRBV5-1 and TRBJ2-4; 9 positions agree with TRBD2. This CDR3 has 15 residues. V shed 1 base, J shed 5 bases, and the junction held 4 bases outside the gene matches. CDR1 is SGHRS and CDR2 is YFSETQ in the germline V gene. The CDR3: CASSLSGRRENIQYF. For the CDR3, the DNA is TGCGCCAGCAGCTTGAGCGGGAGGAGGGAAAACATTCAGTACTTC.

Many counts were recorded for this clonotype. J is TRBJ2-5 and V is TRBV7-2, with D unresolved. Per germline, CDR1 SGHTA and CDR2 FQGNSA. The germline V and J ends were trimmed by 6 bases and 6 bases, with 8 bases remaining between them. The CDR3 runs 11 residues. CDR3: CASRLAKTQYF. CDR3 DNA sequence: TGTGCCAGCAGATTGGCTAAGACCCAGTACTTC. The full variable domain, its missing parts supplied by reference TRBV7-2 and TRBJ2-5, is GAGVSQSPSNKVTEKGKDVELRCDPISGHTALYWYRQSLGQGLEFLIYFQGNSAPDKSGLPSDRFSAERTGGSVSTLTIQRTQQEDSAVYLCASRLAKTQYFGPGTRLLVL.

The chain carries TRBV27 and TRBJ2-5, with D perhaps matching TRBD2 (5 bases). The J call may be in error: the DNA end matches TRBJ2-7 better. The CDR3 consists of 14 residues. Germline CDR1 and CDR2: MNHEY and SMNVEV (reference sequence). CDR3 bases: TGTGCCAGCAAGGAGGACCCGAATTGGGTCGAGCAGTACTTC. It yields the protein CASKEDPNWVEQYF.

The rearrangement links TRBV5-1 to TRBJ1-1, with D uncertain. Trimming removed 0 bases from V and 1 base from J, with 10 bases in between. CDR1 and CDR2 from the germline V gene are SGHRS and YFSETQ. The CDR3 runs to 15 residues. For the CDR3, the DNA is TGCGCCAGCAGCTTGGAAACATCTGGGAACACTGAAGCTTTCTTT. Encoded protein: CASSLETSGNTEAFF.

The sample holds a few counts of this clonotype. This sequence joins TRBV20-1 and TRBJ1-5, with D perhaps TRBD1 (6 bases). The germline gives CDR1 DFQATT, CDR2 SNEGSKA (reference sequence). The CDR3 sequence is 17 residues long. The V end lost 6 bases, the J end lost 4 bases, and 25 bases lay between the germline ends. The CDR3 is CSAEGTPTGVGNQPQHF. For the CDR3, the DNA is TGCAGTGCCGAGGGGACCCCGACAGGAGTGGGGAATCAGCCCCAGCATTTT.

Only a few counts were recorded for this clonotype. The V and J genes are TRBV27 and TRBJ1-4; possibly TRBD1 for D (5 bases). Germline V gene data show CDR1 as MNHEY and CDR2 as SMNVEV (reference sequence). V lost 2 bases and J 10 bases, leaving 11 bases between the germline ends. This CDR3 is 13 amino acids long. CDR3 region: CASSLRGGGKLFF. Here the CDR3 DNA reads TGTGCCAGCAGTTTACGCGGGGGGGGAAAACTGTTTTTT.

This clonotype was detected a few times. The chain employs TRBV6-6 and TRBJ2-4; 7 bases line up with TRBD1. CDR3 length equals 15 residues. The V gene's germline CDR1 is MNHNY and CDR2 SVGAGI (reference sequence). Trimming at V came to 2 bases and at J to 5 bases, leaving 6 bases not matched to a gene. DNA for the CDR3: TGTGCCAGCAGTTACGCCGACAGGGTCCAAAACATTCAGTACTTC. Residues: CASSYADRVQNIQYF.

J is TRBJ2-1 and V is TRBV6-2 or TRBV6-3; TRBD2 matches 7 bases. With 5 bases clipped from V and 7 bases from J, the junction kept 5 bases outside the gene matches. This CDR3 is built from 13 residues. Germline V CDR1 and CDR2: MNHEY, SVGEGT. The CDR3 loop is CASSDGTTNEQFF. The DNA of the CDR3 is TGTGCCAGCAGTGATGGGACTACTAATGAGCAGTTCTTC.

The chain has TRBV7-8 and TRBJ2-3; 7 bases line up with TRBD1. The CDR3 spans 18 residues. The ends lost 4 bases at V and 2 bases at J; junction bases unmatched: 15. Germline-derived CDR1 and CDR2 are SGHVS and FQNEAQ. The CDR3 region has the DNA TGTGCCAGCAGCTCGCCCGAGGGGGCGAGGTTAATCACAGATACGCAGTATTTT. This sequence encodes CASSSPEGARLITDTQYF.

V gene TRBV24-1 combines with J gene TRBJ1-2; 7 bases map to TRBD1. Germline CDR1 is KGHDR and CDR2 is SFDVKD. The CDR3 totals 15 residues. The trim removed 2 bases at V and 5 bases at J, leaving 7 bases unmatched. The CDR3 loop is CATSDSPGGVYGYTF. As DNA, the CDR3 is TGTGCCACCAGTGATTCGCCAGGGGGGGTTTATGGCTACACCTTC.

The chain recombines TRBV12-3 or TRBV12-4 with TRBJ1-1; D remains ambiguous. V was shortened by 6 bases and J by 1 base, with 15 bases between the two germline ends. This CDR3 comprises 15 residues. The CDR3 nucleotides read TGTGCCAGCAGCCAACTCACAGCTACGAACACTGAAGCTTTCTTT. It codes for CASSQLTATNTEAFF.

This clonotype was seen a few times. The chain has TRBV2 and TRBJ2-7; D may be TRBD1 (5 bases). Germline assignment: CDR1 SNHLY and CDR2 FYNNEI. The V gene lost 6 bases and the J gene lost 5 bases, with 14 bases spanning the gap. The CDR3 has 13 residues. CDR3 bases: TGTGCCAGCAGGGCCATACAAGGGGACGAGCAGTACTTC. This gives the protein CASRAIQGDEQYF.

This clonotype was detected a few times. The CDR3 DNA follows: TGCAGCGCCCGAGGGGTTGAGCAGTTCTTC. It is translated as CSARGVEQFF. The chain employs TRBV29-1 and TRBJ2-1; possibly TRBD1 or TRBD2 for D (5 bases each). The CDR3 extends over 10 amino acids. Per the germline V gene, CDR1 is SQVTM and CDR2 is ANQGSEA. V lost 7 bases to trimming and J lost 9 bases, with 10 bases between them.

In nucleotides, the CDR3 is TGCGCCAGCAGCCAAGCCAACCGGGACAGGATCGGAGAGGGCTACACCTTC. Protein product: CASSQANRDRIGEGYTF. The rearrangement links TRBV4-1 to TRBJ1-2, with 8 bases matching TRBD1. The CDR3 has 17 amino acids. V was clipped by 1 base and J by 8 bases; unmatched bases: 15. Per the germline V gene, CDR1 is MGHRA and CDR2 is YSYEKL.

The CDR3 sequence: CSARDRDSWGYEQYF. The CDR3, as DNA: TGCAGTGCTAGAGATAGGGACAGCTGGGGCTACGAGCAGTACTTC. The chain couples TRBV20-1 to TRBJ2-7, with TRBD1 identical over 7 bases. Germline V CDR1 and CDR2: DFQATT, SNEGSKA (reference sequence). The CDR3 runs 15 residues. V trimming: 0 bases; J trimming: 3 bases; junction bases outside the gene matches: 8.

The chain has TRBV20-1 and TRBJ2-5, with TRBD1 matching 7 bases. The germline gives CDR1 DFQATT, CDR2 SNEGSKA (reference sequence). V was pared by 2 bases and J by 2 bases, with 11 bases of the junction left unmatched. CDR3 length equals 16 residues. The CDR3 loop reads CSARRYTGTAQETQYF. In DNA form, the CDR3 reads TGCAGTGCTAGACGATATACCGGGACAGCACAAGAGACCCAGTACTTC.

This clonotype was seen more than once but under ten times. This rearrangement joins TRBV6-5 to TRBJ2-7; D is unclear. CDR1 and CDR2 (germline): MNHEY, SVGAGI. The CDR3 totals 14 residues. V shed 6 bases and J shed 3 bases, with 15 bases lying between them. CDR3 in DNA: TGTGCCAGCAGCCAAGATCACTCGCACTACGAGCAGTACTTC. Its protein is CASSQDHSHYEQYF.

The sample holds one count of this clonotype. V and J are TRBV21-1 and TRBJ1-2; the table assigns TRBD1, which was not confirmed against the DNA. TRBV21-1 is described as a pseudogene. The CDR3 is 14 amino acids. CDR3 nucleotides: TGTGCCAGCAGCAAATCGTACAGGCGAAGAGGCTACACCTTC. It yields the protein CASSKSYRRRGYTF.

On this clonotype itself: With a much larger clone just one base away, this may be a read error. The CDR3 sequence: CSSSFTGGETQYF. For the CDR3, the DNA is TGTTCCAGCAGCTTCACAGGGGGAGAGACCCAGTACTTC. The rearrangement uses TRBV7-3 and TRBJ2-5, with 8 bases fitting TRBD1. CDR3 length: 13 residues. The germline V gene encodes CDR1 SGHTA and CDR2 FQGTGA. The entire variable domain, with the rest obtained from reference TRBV7-3 and TRBJ2-5, is as follows: GAGVSQTPSNKVTEKGKYVELRCDPISGHTALYWYRQSLGQGPEFLIYFQGTGAADDSGLPNDRFFAVRPEGSVSTLKIQRTERGDSAVYLCSSSFTGGETQYFGPGTRLLVL.

This clonotype showed up just a few times. The chain carries TRBV7-9 and TRBJ2-1; D gene uncertain. Trimming pared 5 bases from V and 7 bases from J, leaving 18 bases between. This CDR3 is built from 15 residues. Germline-derived CDR1 and CDR2 are SEHNR and FQNEAQ (reference sequence). DNA of the CDR3: TGTGCCAGCAGCCACCCATGGCACAGTCCTAATGAGCAGTTCTTC. This gives the protein CASSHPWHSPNEQFF.

This clonotype came up a few times. The junction departs from germline at one end; a sequencing error may be responsible. The CDR3 protein is CVSSPMIAGRRGNEQYF. Written as DNA, the CDR3 is TGTGTCAGCAGTCCCATGATAGCGGGACGTAGGGGAAATGAGCAGTACTTC. This sequence joins TRBV12-3 or TRBV12-4 and TRBJ2-7; 8 positions agree with TRBD2. The CDR3 totals 17 residues.

V is TRBV7-2 and J is TRBJ1-1; D remains unclear. The ends were cut back, 7 bases at V and 3 bases at J, with 15 bases in the middle. Per germline, CDR1 SGHTA and CDR2 FQGNSA. This CDR3 contains 14 residues. The CDR3 DNA follows: TGTGCCAGCACTCCTCTGGCCGGGCACACTGAAGCTTTCTTT. This sequence encodes CASTPLAGHTEAFF. Based on the CDR3 plus reference TRBV7-2 and TRBJ1-1, the full variable domain is GAGVSQSPSNKVTEKGKDVELRCDPISGHTALYWYRQSLGQGLEFLIYFQGNSAPDKSGLPSDRFSAERTGGSVSTLTIQRTQQEDSAVYLCASTPLAGHTEAFFGQGTRLTVV.

This clonotype was seen a single time. The chain has TRBV24-1 and TRBJ2-1; D tentatively reads TRBD1 or TRBD2 (7 bases each). The germline V and J ends were trimmed by 4 bases and 6 bases, with 18 bases remaining between them. CDR1 KGHDR and CDR2 SFDVKD come from the germline V gene. CDR3 length equals 16 residues. In DNA form, the CDR3 reads TGTGCCACCAGTGACGTGGGGAGGGGGCGATCCAATGAGCAGTTCTTC. It codes for CATSDVGRGRSNEQFF.

The chain has TRBV20-1 and TRBJ1-5; D is ambiguous. This CDR3 has 15 amino acids. Germline V lookup: CDR1 DFQATT, CDR2 SNEGSKA (reference sequence). V was clipped by 3 bases and J by 4 bases, with 16 bases between them. The CDR3 is CSARTLGRSNQPQHF. The CDR3 coding sequence is TGCAGTGCTAGGACTCTTGGCCGTTCTAATCAGCCCCAGCATTTT.

The V call is TRBV7-9, the J call TRBJ2-7; no firm D call. The germline V gene has CDR1 SEHNR and CDR2 FQNEAQ (reference sequence). This CDR3 region has 14 residues. Deletions cut 3 bases from V and 5 bases from J, with 14 bases between. The CDR3 is CASSFNSVENEQYF. The CDR3 nucleotides read TGTGCCAGCAGCTTTAATTCGGTGGAGAACGAGCAGTACTTC. The full variable domain, rest sourced from reference TRBV7-9 and TRBJ2-7, is DTGVSQNPRHKITKRGQNVTFRCDPISEHNRLYWYRQTLGQGPEFLTYFQNEAQLEKSRLLSDRFSAERPKGSFSTLEIQRTEQGDSAMYLCASSFNSVENEQYFGPGTRLTVT.

Concerning this clonotype: The junction does not match germline at one end; this may be a read error. The genes are TRBV7-7 and TRBJ2-4, with D possibly TRBD1 on 6 matching bases. The end of the DNA aligns better with TRBJ2-7, so the J call may be wrong. Germline-derived CDR1 and CDR2 are SSHAT and FNYEAQ (reference sequence). CDR3 length: 15 amino acids. The CDR3 loop is CASSWGQGPTYEQYF. The CDR3 nucleotides are TGCGCCAGCAGCTGGGGGCAGGGGCCCACCTACGAGCAGTACTTC.

The chain couples TRBV5-1 to TRBJ1-2; TRBD1 matches 9 bases. Germline V gene lookup returns CDR1 SGHRS and CDR2 YFSETQ. The CDR3 spans 16 residues. With 4 bases clipped from V and 1 base from J, the junction kept 8 bases outside the gene matches. CDR3 residues: CASSTTGTGINYGYTF. Written as DNA, the CDR3 is TGCGCCAGCAGCACAACCGGGACAGGGATTAACTATGGCTACACCTTC.

The CDR3 loop is CASSQDRLNNEQFF. The CDR3 DNA is TGCGCCAGCAGCCAAGATCGACTGAACAATGAGCAGTTCTTC. The chain carries TRBV4-3 and TRBJ2-1; D is unclear. CDR3 length: 14 residues. Germline V lookup: CDR1 LGHNA, CDR2 YSLEER. The germline V and J ends were trimmed by 0 bases and 5 bases, with 8 bases remaining between them.

V gene TRBV10-3 combines with J gene TRBJ2-5, with TRBD1 identical over 9 bases. The CDR3 length is 13 residues. Germline V gene lookup returns CDR1 ENHRY and CDR2 SYGVKD. V dropped 11 bases and J dropped 5; count of bases not matched to a gene: 9. The CDR3 here is CAARDRVEETQYF. CDR3 DNA sequence: TGTGCCGCCCGGGACAGGGTTGAGGAGACCCAGTACTTC.

As for this clonotype: A read error may account for a junction end that differs from germline. The V call is TRBV27, the J call TRBJ2-5; TRBD1 matches 8 bases. The assigned J gene may be wrong: the sequence end matches TRBJ2-4 better. Per the germline V gene, CDR1 is MNHEY and CDR2 is SMNVEV (reference sequence). There are 14 residues in the CDR3. The CDR3 is CVSSSQGAQNIQYF. CDR3 coding DNA: TGTGTCAGCAGTTCCCAGGGGGCTCAAAACATTCAGTACTTC.